This T cell receptor beta chain was recovered during a study of response to subunit inactivated influenza vaccine. Study-wide results and limits: It was the authors' suggestion that each seasonal influenza vaccination recruits few new T cells.

TCRdb independently ran MiXCR on the RT-PCR reads; one entry per CDR3 protein. The data show 450,000 to 600,000 distinct CDR3 sequences, more than 7% seen once. This clonotype has a count of ten or more. The antigen is unknown. With 6 bases clipped from V and 6 bases from J, the junction kept 8 bases outside the gene matches. This CDR3 has 15 amino acids. The genes are TRBV12-3 or TRBV12-4 and TRBJ2-5; 12 bases match TRBD2. This clonotype was sampled from a man between 50 and 69 years old who received an inactivated influenza vaccine. The input for sequencing was PBMCs from blood, taken roughly 24 months after vaccination. CDR3 sequence reads: CASSPTSGRIQTQYF. CDR3 nucleotides: TGTGCCAGCAGCCCCACTAGCGGGAGGATCCAGACCCAGTACTTC.